This entry describes one T cell receptor beta chain. This specimen comes from a study of T cells in Graves' hyperthyroidism and ophthalmopathy. Overall study context: Prior to any treatment, at the point of initial diagnosis, peripheral blood was collected.

Amplification yielded TCR beta CDR3 regions, with RNA transcripts as the source. The TCR CDR3 was amplified in a first-round RT-PCR using the HTBI primer set. A single record per CDR3 protein comes from TCRdb applying MiXCR to the multiplex PCR reads. Of hundreds of thousands of distinct CDR3 sequences listed, 16% are singletons. Trimming took off 5 bases at V and 12 bases at J, with 19 bases between the two ends. Germline V CDR1 and CDR2: SEHNR, FQNEAQ (reference sequence). CDR3 length: 13 residues. Patients were excluded for uncontrolled infection, other autoimmune disease, pregnancy or lactation. The sample taken for sequencing was blood. The gene calls are TRBV7-9 and TRBJ2-5; TRBD1 is a possible D gene (7 bases). The clonotype originates from a woman in her late teens or twenties with Graves' hyperthyroidism. Here the CDR3 reads CASSPGGRWGEYF. The CDR3 DNA is TGTGCCAGCAGCCCAGGGGGACGTTGGGGGGAGTACTTC.